One sample yielded the 15 T cell receptor beta chains listed below, sequenced in a study of T cell repertoires in cytomegalovirus infection. Each CDR3 protein gets one entry after TCRdb re-called the reads with MiXCR. The sample has 450,000 to 650,000 distinct CDR3 sequences, approximately 26% seen once; the top ten hold roughly an eighth. Sequencing used PBMCs. All receptors derive from a human donor in good health (CMV status not recorded). Some clones in this sample may be carry-over from other donors' samples.

This clonotype was found once. This chain connects TRBV6-2 or TRBV6-3 to TRBJ1-5; possibly TRBD1 for D (6 bases). This CDR3 has 17 residues. Per the germline V gene, CDR1 is MNHEY and CDR2 is SVGEGT. The V and J ends lost 3 bases and 4 bases respectively, with 19 bases between them. The CDR3 protein is CASSYGQWAVPNQPQHF. CDR3 sequence (DNA): TGTGCCAGCAGTTATGGACAGTGGGCGGTCCCGAATCAGCCCCAGCATTTT.

The V call is TRBV28, the J call TRBJ2-7; 10 nucleotides match TRBD1. V shed 6 bases, J shed 5 bases, and the junction held 10 bases outside the gene matches. The CDR3 covers 15 residues. The V gene's germline CDR1 is MDHEN and CDR2 SYDVKM. CDR3 sequence (DNA): TGTGCCAGCAGACCCCCGGGACAGGGGAGGCACGAGCAGTACGTC. The encoded protein is CASRPPGQGRHEQYV.

This clonotype showed up many times. The chain employs TRBV11-2 and TRBJ2-1, with D tentatively TRBD1 or TRBD2 (5 bases each). CDR3 size: 13 residues. Per the germline V gene, CDR1 is SGHAT and CDR2 is FQNNGV. V lost 5 bases to trimming and J lost 7 bases, with 12 bases between them. Here the CDR3 DNA reads TGTGCCAGCAGCACAGGAGGCAGAAATGAGCAGTTCTTC. Translated: CASSTGGRNEQFF.

This clonotype was seen a handful of times. V and J are TRBV10-3 and TRBJ1-1; D call uncertain. Germline CDR1 reads ENHRY; CDR2 reads SYGVKD. Deletions cut 0 bases from V and 5 bases from J, with 10 bases between. This CDR3 spans 14 amino acids. CDR3 sequence reads: CAISESEGGTEAFF. DNA of the CDR3: TGTGCCATCAGTGAGTCGGAGGGTGGTACTGAAGCTTTCTTT.

This clonotype was counted once. CDR3 bases: TGTGCCAGCACCCAACCCGGGAAAATTAATGAAAAACTGTTTTTT. Encoded protein: CASTQPGKINEKLFF. V is TRBV6-2 or TRBV6-3 and J is TRBJ1-4; D is unclear. Germline-derived CDR1 and CDR2 are MNHEY and SVGEGT. V lost 7 bases and J 4 bases, leaving 16 bases between the germline ends. The length of the CDR3 is 15 residues.

The chain combines TRBV12-3 or TRBV12-4 with TRBJ2-7; D remains ambiguous. The CDR3 loop spans 13 amino acids. V was clipped by 4 bases and J by 2 bases, with 9 bases between them. CDR3 nucleotides: TGTGCCAGCAGTTCCGCCGGACCCTACGAGCAGTACTTC. It translates to CASSSAGPYEQYF.

This chain connects TRBV6-2 or TRBV6-3 to TRBJ2-1; no definite D call. The V end was cut by 5 bases, the J end by 1 base, with 21 bases between. CDR3 length: 18 amino acids. Germline V lookup: CDR1 MNHEY, CDR2 SVGEGT. CDR3 loop: CASSTYLDRASSYNEQFF. CDR3 sequence (DNA): TGTGCCAGCAGTACGTACTTAGACCGGGCATCGTCCTACAATGAGCAGTTCTTC.

DNA for the CDR3: TGTGCCAGTAGTATAGTAGGGACTACCTACAATGAGCAGTTCTTC. Protein: CASSIVGTTYNEQFF. This rearrangement joins TRBV19 to TRBJ2-1; 7 bases fit TRBD2. Germline CDR1 is LNHDA and CDR2 is SQIVND (reference sequence). The ends lost 1 base at V and 2 bases at J; junction bases unmatched: 2. This CDR3 has 15 amino acids.

This clonotype has a count of ten or more. Here the CDR3 DNA reads TGTGCCAGCAGCTTAGCAGGGTGGGGCACTGAAGCTTTCTTT. It is translated as CASSLAGWGTEAFF. The chain is built from TRBV7-6 and TRBJ1-1; D call uncertain. The V end was cut by 0 bases, the J end by 4 bases, with 9 bases between. Germline V gene lookup returns CDR1 SGHVS and CDR2 FNYEAQ. The CDR3 spans 14 residues.

CDR3 sequence: CASSQDQIGGSYGYTF. Written as DNA, the CDR3 is TGCGCCAGCAGCCAAGACCAGATAGGCGGATCCTATGGCTACACCTTC. V usage is TRBV4-3 and J usage is TRBJ1-2; D not certain. The CDR3 is 16 residues long. Trimming took off 0 bases at V and 4 bases at J, with 15 bases between the two ends. From germline, CDR1 is LGHNA and CDR2 YSLEER.

The V and J genes are TRBV6-2 or TRBV6-3 and TRBJ2-3; the match to TRBD2 covers 10 bases. This CDR3 spans 15 amino acids. V lost 6 bases and J lost 6; bases outside the gene matches: 9. Germline V lookup: CDR1 MNHEY, CDR2 SVGEGT. The CDR3: CASRRTSGIGDTQYF. The CDR3 nucleotides are TGTGCCAGCAGACGTACTAGCGGGATCGGGGATACGCAGTATTTT.

This clonotype came up a few times. V and J are TRBV29-1 and TRBJ2-2; the D is unclear. The germline V gene encodes CDR1 SQVTM and CDR2 ANQGSEA. The CDR3 extends over 11 amino acids. Between the trimmed V and J ends, which lost 4 bases and 6 bases, there was a span of 6 bases. The CDR3 sequence is CSVGRPGELFF. CDR3 in DNA: TGCAGCGTTGGCAGGCCCGGGGAGCTGTTTTTT.

The chain is built from TRBV12-3 or TRBV12-4 and TRBJ2-7; 7 bases match TRBD2. This CDR3 has 13 amino acids. V lost 7 bases to trimming and J lost 6 bases; unmatched junction nucleotides: 9. CDR3 amino acids: CASTERGLAEQYF. DNA for the CDR3: TGTGCCAGCACCGAGCGGGGTCTAGCCGAGCAGTACTTC.

Ten or more counts support this clonotype. The chain uses TRBV7-3 and TRBJ2-2; unclear D gene. Trimming took off 0 bases at V and 0 bases at J, with 5 bases between the two ends. Germline-derived CDR1 and CDR2 are SGHTA and FQGTGA. This CDR3 has 15 residues. The DNA for the CDR3 is TGTGCCAGCAGCTTAACAGGGCCGAACACCGGGGAGCTGTTTTTT. It translates to CASSLTGPNTGELFF. The variable domain in full, with the rest retrieved from reference TRBV7-3 and TRBJ2-2, is GAGVSQTPSNKVTEKGKYVELRCDPISGHTALYWYRQSLGQGPEFLIYFQGTGAADDSGLPNDRFFAVRPEGSVSTLKIQRTERGDSAVYLCASSLTGPNTGELFFGEGSRLTVL.

This clonotype was seen a few times. The genes are TRBV11-2 and TRBJ2-7; D call uncertain. Trimming stripped 2 bases from V and 6 bases from J, with 11 bases between. CDR3 length: 13 residues. Germline lookup yields CDR1 SGHAT and CDR2 FQNNGV. CDR3 DNA sequence: TGTGCCAGCAGCTTATTAGCTCGACGCGAGCAGTACGTC. Its translation is CASSLLARREQYV.